The rows below give T cell receptor beta chains drawn from one sample of a study of identical twins. MiXCR, applied by TCRdb to the 5' RACE reads, yields one record per CDR3 protein. Among approximately 890,000 distinct CDR3 sequences listed, roughly an eighth were seen once. These same data were also listed under a study on yellow fever vaccine responses in identical twins.

Sequenced: PBMCs. Every receptor here comes from a woman aged 18-29 years in good health. The CDR3 runs from the conserved cysteine through the conserved F or W. D genes are given only for firm matches. Not all rows give a size; the values are once, few, many and, for expanded clones, a class.

clone size: -
J gene: TRBJ2-4
V gene: TRBV6-1
CDR3 length: 14
D gene: TRBD1
CDR3 DNA: TGTGCCAGCAGAAGACAGGGGCAAGAAAACATTCAGTACTTC
CDR3 protein: CASRRQGQENIQYF

clone size: few
J gene: TRBJ2-3
V gene: TRBV4-2
CDR3 length: 14
D gene: TRBD1
CDR3 DNA: TGTGCCAGCAGCCGCGGACAGGAGACAGATACGCAGTATTTT
CDR3 protein: CASSRGQETDTQYF

clone size: many
J gene: TRBJ1-2
V gene: TRBV27
CDR3 length: 14
D gene: TRBD1
CDR3 DNA: TGTGCCAGCAGTCTCGGGACAGGGTTCGATGGCTACACCTTC
CDR3 protein: CASSLGTGFDGYTF

clone size: few
J gene: TRBJ2-7
V gene: TRBV2
CDR3 length: 13
D gene: -
CDR3 DNA: TGTGCCAGCAGTGTGTCAGCTACCTACGAGCAGTACTTC
CDR3 protein: CASSVSATYEQYF

clone size: few
J gene: TRBJ1-1
V gene: TRBV6-4
CDR3 length: 15
D gene: -
CDR3 DNA: TGTGCCAGCAGTGACCGGGGAGGGGTTGGGTCTGAAGCTTTCTTT
CDR3 protein: CASSDRGGVGSEAFF

clone size: few
J gene: TRBJ2-7
V gene: TRBV4-1
CDR3 length: 15
D gene: TRBD2
CDR3 DNA: TGCGCCAGCAGCCGAGCGGGACTAGCGGTCCACGAGCAGTACTTC
CDR3 protein: CASSRAGLAVHEQYF

clone size: many
J gene: TRBJ2-1
V gene: TRBV4-1
CDR3 length: 16
D gene: TRBD2
CDR3 DNA: TGCGCCAGCAGCCAGAGGACTAGCGGCCCCTACAATGAGCAGTTCTTC
CDR3 protein: CASSQRTSGPYNEQFF

clone size: -
J gene: TRBJ2-1
V gene: TRBV7-7
CDR3 length: 10
D gene: -
CDR3 DNA: TGTGCCAGCAGGCCTAATGAGCAGTTCTTC
CDR3 protein: CASRPNEQFF

clone size: -
J gene: TRBJ2-3
V gene: TRBV18
CDR3 length: 14
D gene: -
CDR3 DNA: TGTGCCAGCTCACCGTTTGTGGGAAAAGATACGCAGTATTTT
CDR3 protein: CASSPFVGKDTQYF

clone size: few
J gene: TRBJ2-3
V gene: TRBV20-1
CDR3 length: 12
D gene: -
CDR3 DNA: TGCAGTGCTAGAGCTACGACAGATACGCAGTATTTT
CDR3 protein: CSARATTDTQYF

clone size: few
J gene: TRBJ1-1
V gene: TRBV10-2
CDR3 length: 15
D gene: TRBD1
CDR3 DNA: TGCGCCAGCAGGGACAGGGGGATTAAGGACACTGAAGCTTTCTTT
CDR3 protein: CASRDRGIKDTEAFF

clone size: -
J gene: TRBJ2-2
V gene: TRBV3-1
CDR3 length: 15
D gene: -
CDR3 DNA: TGTGCCACCAGCCAATTCCGGGGGAACACCGGGGAGCTGTTTTTT
CDR3 protein: CATSQFRGNTGELFF

clone size: -
J gene: TRBJ2-7
V gene: TRBV18
CDR3 length: 17
D gene: -
CDR3 DNA: TGTGCCAGCTCACCACACCTTTTTGGGACGGACTCCTACGAGCAGTACTTC
CDR3 protein: CASSPHLFGTDSYEQYF

clone size: -
J gene: TRBJ2-7
V gene: TRBV28
CDR3 length: 16
D gene: TRBD2
CDR3 DNA: TGTGCCAGCATTCTAGCGGGAGGGAATAGGAACGACGAGCAGTACTTC
CDR3 protein: CASILAGGNRNDEQYF

clone size: -
J gene: TRBJ2-3
V gene: TRBV10-3
CDR3 length: 18
D gene: -
CDR3 DNA: TGTGCCATCAGTGGGCCCTCACTCGCCAGGACCCGCACAGATACGCAGTATTTT
CDR3 protein: CAISGPSLARTRTDTQYF

clone size: many
J gene: TRBJ2-1
V gene: TRBV12-3/TRBV12-4
CDR3 length: 16
D gene: TRBD2
CDR3 DNA: TGTGCCAGCAGCCCTAGTGGACTAGGAGGAATTAATGAGCAGTTCTTC
CDR3 protein: CASSPSGLGGINEQFF

clone size: -
J gene: TRBJ1-6
V gene: TRBV28
CDR3 length: 15
D gene: TRBD1
CDR3 DNA: TGTGCCAGCAGCCCAGGCGACAGGGAAAATTCACCCCTCCACTTT
CDR3 protein: CASSPGDRENSPLHF

clone size: -
J gene: TRBJ2-1
V gene: TRBV5-5
CDR3 length: 17
D gene: -
CDR3 DNA: TGTGCCAGCAGCGGGGGACCGGGACCGAGCTCCTACAATGAGCAGTTCTTC
CDR3 protein: CASSGGPGPSSYNEQFF

clone size: many
J gene: TRBJ1-4
V gene: TRBV5-1
CDR3 length: 14
D gene: TRBD1
CDR3 DNA: TGCGCCAGCAGCTCCGGACAGGTCGTAGAAAAACTGTTTTTT
CDR3 protein: CASSSGQVVEKLFF

clone size: -
J gene: TRBJ2-1
V gene: TRBV12-3/TRBV12-4
CDR3 length: 15
D gene: TRBD1
CDR3 DNA: TGTGCCAGCACCCCCGGGACAGGGTGGCGCAATGAGCAGTTCTTC
CDR3 protein: CASTPGTGWRNEQFF

clone size: -
J gene: TRBJ2-3
V gene: TRBV28
CDR3 length: 13
D gene: -
CDR3 DNA: TGTGCGATTGAAACCTCAGGGGGGGATACGCAGTATTTT
CDR3 protein: CAIETSGGDTQYF

clone size: many
J gene: TRBJ1-6
V gene: TRBV6-5
CDR3 length: 14
D gene: -
CDR3 DNA: TGTGCCAGCAGTTATGGGGGGACCAATTCACCCCTCCACTTT
CDR3 protein: CASSYGGTNSPLHF

clone size: few
J gene: TRBJ2-2
V gene: TRBV7-2
CDR3 length: 16
D gene: TRBD2
CDR3 DNA: TGTGCCAGCAGCCCAGCGGGACTAGCGGTAACCGGGGAGCTGTTTTTT
CDR3 protein: CASSPAGLAVTGELFF

clone size: few
J gene: TRBJ2-1
V gene: TRBV6-2/TRBV6-3
CDR3 length: 16
D gene: -
CDR3 DNA: TGTGCCAGCAGTTCCCCTCCCGGCGGGCCGGGCAATGAGCAGTTCTTC
CDR3 protein: CASSSPPGGPGNEQFF

clone size: -
J gene: TRBJ1-5
V gene: TRBV12-3/TRBV12-4
CDR3 length: 15
D gene: -
CDR3 DNA: TGTGCCAGCAGTTTCGACGACAGAGGCAATCAGCCCCAGCATTTT
CDR3 protein: CASSFDDRGNQPQHF

clone size: -
J gene: TRBJ2-5
V gene: TRBV4-1
CDR3 length: 15
D gene: TRBD2
CDR3 DNA: TGCGCCAGCAGCCCGCAATGGGTAGCGGGGGAGACCCAGTACTTC
CDR3 protein: CASSPQWVAGETQYF

clone size: few
J gene: TRBJ1-2
V gene: TRBV12-3/TRBV12-4
CDR3 length: 13
D gene: -
CDR3 DNA: TGTGCCAGCAGTTTTGTACAGACCGGAGGCTACACCTTC
CDR3 protein: CASSFVQTGGYTF

clone size: -
J gene: TRBJ2-1
V gene: TRBV12-5
CDR3 length: 16
D gene: TRBD2
CDR3 DNA: TGTGCTAGTGGGGAGCGGACTAGCGGGGGTTACAATGAGCAGTTCTTC
CDR3 protein: CASGERTSGGYNEQFF

clone size: few
J gene: TRBJ2-7
V gene: TRBV11-1
CDR3 length: 12
D gene: TRBD1
CDR3 DNA: TGTGCCAGCAGCCAGGGGGCTCGGGAGCAGTACTTC
CDR3 protein: CASSQGAREQYF

clone size: few
J gene: TRBJ1-5
V gene: TRBV28
CDR3 length: 16
D gene: -
CDR3 DNA: TGTGCCAGCGAAGGTCCCGGTAGAGGGTCGGGTCAGCCCCAGCATTTT
CDR3 protein: CASEGPGRGSGQPQHF

clone size: few
J gene: TRBJ2-7
V gene: TRBV6-5
CDR3 length: 15
D gene: -
CDR3 DNA: TGTGCCAGCAGTTGGCAACCGGGGAAGTACTACGAGCAGTACTTC
CDR3 protein: CASSWQPGKYYEQYF

clone size: few
J gene: TRBJ2-1
V gene: TRBV5-1
CDR3 length: 12
D gene: -
CDR3 DNA: TGCGCCAGCAGATTAGCAGGGTATGAGCAGTTCTTC
CDR3 protein: CASRLAGYEQFF

clone size: -
J gene: TRBJ2-1
V gene: TRBV2
CDR3 length: 17
D gene: TRBD2
CDR3 DNA: TGTGCCAGCAGTCGCCCTAGCGGGAGCTTCAGGGAAAATGAGCAGTTCTTC
CDR3 protein: CASSRPSGSFRENEQFF

clone size: -
J gene: TRBJ2-2
V gene: TRBV15
CDR3 length: 12
D gene: -
CDR3 DNA: TGTGCCACCAGCAGAGTTACCGGGGAGCTGTTTTTT
CDR3 protein: CATSRVTGELFF

clone size: few
J gene: TRBJ2-3
V gene: TRBV4-2
CDR3 length: 16
D gene: -
CDR3 DNA: TGTGCCAGCAGCCAGGGGGCTAGCGGAAGCACAGATACGCAGTATTTT
CDR3 protein: CASSQGASGSTDTQYF

clone size: few
J gene: TRBJ2-3
V gene: TRBV6-1
CDR3 length: 17
D gene: -
CDR3 DNA: TGTGCCAGCAGTCAACGGGGGGCTATCTTAAGCACAGATACGCAGTATTTT
CDR3 protein: CASSQRGAILSTDTQYF

clone size: -
J gene: TRBJ2-4
V gene: TRBV4-2
CDR3 length: 17
D gene: -
CDR3 DNA: TGTGCCAGCAGCCCCGGACTTAAGAGCTTAGCCAAAAACATTCAGTACTTC
CDR3 protein: CASSPGLKSLAKNIQYF

clone size: few
J gene: TRBJ2-4
V gene: TRBV7-8
CDR3 length: 12
D gene: -
CDR3 DNA: TGTGCCAGCAGCTTAGGGGGGGACATTCAGTACTTC
CDR3 protein: CASSLGGDIQYF

clone size: -
J gene: TRBJ1-5
V gene: TRBV5-1
CDR3 length: 15
D gene: -
CDR3 DNA: TGCGCCAGCAGCTTGGTTGGCCTCCCAAATCAGCCCCAGCATTTT
CDR3 protein: CASSLVGLPNQPQHF

clone size: -
J gene: TRBJ2-1
V gene: TRBV7-8
CDR3 length: 14
D gene: TRBD2
CDR3 DNA: TGTGCCAGCAGCTCCCCGACTAGCGGGGCTCCCCCGTTCTTC
CDR3 protein: CASSSPTSGAPPFF

clone size: few
J gene: TRBJ2-7
V gene: TRBV7-6
CDR3 length: 15
D gene: TRBD1
CDR3 DNA: TGTGCCAGCAGCGCGGACAGGTCGTTTTTCGACGAGCAGTACTTC
CDR3 protein: CASSADRSFFDEQYF

clone size: -
J gene: TRBJ1-1
V gene: TRBV20-1
CDR3 length: 15
D gene: -
CDR3 DNA: TGCAGTGCCCAAACGGGTTGGACCATGAACACTGAAGCTTTCTTT
CDR3 protein: CSAQTGWTMNTEAFF

clone size: -
J gene: TRBJ2-4
V gene: TRBV7-9
CDR3 length: 14
D gene: -
CDR3 DNA: TGTGCCAGCAGCTTAATCGGGAGTTTGGGTCCTCAGTACTTC
CDR3 protein: CASSLIGSLGPQYF

clone size: few
J gene: TRBJ2-5
V gene: TRBV5-1
CDR3 length: 14
D gene: -
CDR3 DNA: TGCGCCAGCAGCGACGGACAGATAGGGGAGACCCAGTACTTC
CDR3 protein: CASSDGQIGETQYF